This T cell receptor beta chain is drawn from a study of blood T cell repertoires in COVID-19. Turning to the study itself: Acute and convalescent COVID-19 specimens originated in the United States, Italy and Spain. From T cells, B-cell-depleted T cells, or PBMCs came the material, which was cDNA or gDNA.

In the authors' workflow: Researchers report that nucleated cell counts were estimated from reference gene primer amplification. Measured with immunoSEQ multiplex PCR; TCRdb has only the in-frame clones, and not every one. V and J calls and clone size follow that table, whereas D and trimming were derived from the DNA. The sample holds tens of thousands of clones, around 80% seen once. Per germline, CDR1 SGHTA and CDR2 FQGTGA. V gave up 0 bases and J gave up 6 bases; unmatched junction bases: 6. The length of the CDR3 is 15 residues. The V gene is TRBV7-3, the J gene TRBJ2-7, with TRBD2 matching over 9 bases. Source material: peripheral blood. This TCR derives from a human donor in a cohort sampled during active or convalescent COVID-19. For the CDR3, the DNA is TGTGCCAGCAGCTTAACGGGACTAGCAGCTGCCGAGCAGTACTTC. The encoded protein is CASSLTGLAAAEQYF.